A selection of T cell receptor beta chains follows, all from one sample in a study of T cell repertoires in cytomegalovirus infection. TCRdb ran MiXCR on the reads and lists one entry per CDR3 protein. The sample lists more than 400,000 distinct CDR3 sequences; 26% were seen once. The specimen was PBMCs. These receptors originate from a human donor in good health (CMV status not recorded). Some clones in this sample may be carry-over from other donors' samples. Both conserved end residues are part of each CDR3. A clone size is listed for some rows: how often the clone was seen (once, few, many), or a class if it is expanded.

clone_size j_call v_call cdr3_aa
once TRBJ2-2 TRBV19 CASSPRGGVPGELFF
- TRBJ1-2 TRBV29-1 CSVSDRGASHRNYGYTF
- TRBJ1-6 TRBV7-9 CASSRQMDNSPLHF
few TRBJ2-2 TRBV7-3 CASSLKDPRKNTGELFF
many TRBJ2-1 TRBV12-3/TRBV12-4 CASSPKGQGAVDEQFF
many TRBJ1-4 TRBV7-8 CASSSRGSSTNEKLFF
- TRBJ1-2 TRBV12-3/TRBV12-4 CASSFGGAYGYTF
- TRBJ2-7 TRBV4-1 CASSLSGRVYEQYF
- TRBJ2-1 TRBV9 CASSVAPDPLGFF
few TRBJ2-7 TRBV20-1 CSAQTTSGTSYEQYF
few TRBJ2-1 TRBV12-5 CASGLFDGLGHNEQFF
- TRBJ2-1 TRBV6-2/TRBV6-3 CASSSLAVGTNEQFF
many TRBJ2-2 TRBV7-2 CASSPGGHTGELFF
few TRBJ1-3 TRBV7-2 CASSSRQGRFNTIYF
once TRBJ2-1 TRBV7-2 CASSRTREQFF
few TRBJ2-3 TRBV4-3 CASSRQLAGGPRSTDTQYF
- TRBJ2-1 TRBV29-1 CSVVPGLAGGKNEQFF
many TRBJ2-3 TRBV7-2 CASSLVTSATDTQYF
- TRBJ2-5 TRBV29-1 CSAIIMARGTQYF
- TRBJ2-1 TRBV19 CASSIVPKGRGHGNEQFF
few TRBJ2-1 TRBV19 CASKAPHPGNEQFF
few TRBJ1-1 TRBV11-3 CASSQDTNTEAFF
- TRBJ2-3 TRBV4-3 CASSQGFWGTDTQYF
once TRBJ1-2 TRBV13 CASSFIGDGYTF
- TRBJ1-6 TRBV5-4 CASSPQQGMNSPLHF
- TRBJ1-1 TRBV6-1 CASLGRDSRAFF
many TRBJ2-3 TRBV7-8 CASSLAGPAGAQYF
many TRBJ2-3 TRBV7-2 CASSRSGDPSTDTQYF
many TRBJ1-2 TRBV6-2/TRBV6-3 CAILDSYYGYTF
once TRBJ1-4 TRBV20-1 CSARKETGWGNEKLFF
- TRBJ2-7 TRBV5-4 CASSLRFSRGAHEQYF
many TRBJ2-1 TRBV7-2 CASSFRLAGGSYNEQFF
few TRBJ2-2 TRBV12-3/TRBV12-4 CASSRQGLLNTGELFF
many TRBJ1-1 TRBV7-9 CASSLGNRDSLHTEAFF
- TRBJ1-1 TRBV4-3 CASSQDTRGSRNTEAFF
many TRBJ2-5 TRBV7-2 CASSLGGPGETQYF
few TRBJ2-2 TRBV7-3 CASSSGDSLGELFF
few TRBJ2-2 TRBV14 CASSQVRSTGELFF
many TRBJ1-1 TRBV7-8 CASSSFGQGNTEAFF
- TRBJ2-2 TRBV7-3 CASSLRAGVNTGELFF
- TRBJ1-6 TRBV5-4 CASRREAGSPLHF
- TRBJ1-2 TRBV30 CAWNARRHGYTF
few TRBJ2-1 TRBV12-3/TRBV12-4 CASSFRDPNEQFF
few TRBJ1-1 TRBV12-3/TRBV12-4 CASSHGVENTEAFF